The TCR beta chain described here comes from a study of cytomegalovirus exposure and HLA in healthy donors. PCR involved 60 Vbeta and 13 Jbeta primers. The method was immunoSEQ multiplex PCR; TCRdb's version includes in-frame clones alone and lacks a portion of them. This sample has 70,000 or so clones; roughly 90% occur once, and the top ten carry roughly 2%. The CDR3 length is 12 residues. The V gene end was trimmed by 5 bases and the J gene end by 12 bases; junction bases not matched to a gene: 7. In germline, CDR1 is SGHVS, CDR2 FQNEAQ. The genes are TRBV7-8 and TRBJ2-3, with 8 positions matching TRBD1. The receptor comes from a woman in her twenties or thirties in good health and CMV-seronegative. Sequencing used PBMCs. In DNA, the CDR3 is TGTGCCAGCAGCCTACAGGGGGGCCCCCAGTATTTT. Its translation is CASSLQGGPQYF.